This TCR beta chain was profiled in a study of blood T cell repertoires in COVID-19. Study as a whole: COVID-19 samples, acute and convalescent, were from the United States, Italy and Spain. PBMCs, B-cell-depleted T cells, or T cells were the source of the cDNA or gDNA that made up the material.

The length of the CDR3 is 15 residues. V gave up 5 bases and J gave up 6 bases; unmatched junction bases: 6. Germline values: CDR1 KGHDR, CDR2 SFDVKD. Original processing methods: Amplifying reference gene primers gave estimates of nucleated cell counts. The protocol was immunoSEQ multiplex PCR, while the TCRdb copy is restricted to in-frame clones and leaves out a portion. The DNA gave D and trimming, while V, J and clone size come from that table. The sample comprises roughly 140,000 clones, roughly 82% of which are singletons, and 9.5% to 13% rests with the top ten. The source material was peripheral blood. The TCR sequence derives from a man aged 60 to 69 with active or convalescent COVID-19. The chain is built from TRBV24-1 and TRBJ2-1, with 10 bases fitting TRBD1. CDR3 sequence (DNA): TGTGCCACCAGTGGGGGACAGGGGATAGTCAATGAGCAGTTCTTC. It encodes CATSGGQGIVNEQFF.